Presented here are 23 T cell receptor beta chains from one specimen sequenced in a study of T cell therapy after organ transplantation. Time point indicated: 4-8 weeks after completion of therapy. Assay used: immunoSEQ multiplex PCR; TCRdb lists only in-frame clones, some missing. Of 20,000 or so clones in the sample, around 82% were seen once. These receptors lack a known antigen. Source: CD8+ T cells from blood, taken after autologous CMV-specific T cell therapy. All receptors come from a human patient who had received a solid organ transplant and had CMV disease. Some T cells could come from the graft donor.

This rearrangement joins TRBV7-6 to TRBJ2-1, with 15 nucleotides matching TRBD2. V trimming: 5 bases; J trimming: 7 bases; junction bases outside the gene matches: 3. The CDR3 consists of 15 residues. The V gene's germline CDR1 is SGHVS and CDR2 FNYEAQ. The CDR3 is CASSRTSGGANEQFF. The CDR3, as DNA: TGTGCCAGCAGCCGGACTAGCGGGGGGGCGAATGAGCAGTTCTTC.

The chain employs TRBV5-4 and TRBJ2-1; D not certain. CDR1 is SGHNT and CDR2 is YYREEE in the germline V gene (reference sequence). The length of the CDR3 is 13 residues. The germline V and J ends were trimmed by 1 base and 8 bases, with 10 bases remaining between them. In DNA form, the CDR3 reads TGTGCCAGCAGCTTGCGCGTGGGGTATGAGCAGTTCTTC. Encoded protein: CASSLRVGYEQFF.

The V call is TRBV19, the J call TRBJ2-5; TRBD1 agrees at 10 bases. There are 16 residues in the CDR3. Trimming took 4 bases from V and 2 from J; bases not matched to a gene: 7. Per germline, CDR1 LNHDA and CDR2 SQIVND (reference sequence). This chain's CDR3 is CASSTPGTGEQETQYF. DNA for the CDR3: TGTGCCAGTAGTACTCCCGGGACAGGGGAGCAAGAGACCCAGTACTTC.

Sample share makes this clone medium-sized. The rearrangement links TRBV7-9 to TRBJ1-1; D is unclear. Germline CDR1 is SEHNR and CDR2 is FQNEAQ (reference sequence). Trimming pared 8 bases from V and 3 bases from J, leaving 7 bases between. The CDR3 extends over 11 amino acids. CDR3 coding DNA: TGTGCCAGCGGATCGCACACTGAAGCTTTCTTT. Encoded protein: CASGSHTEAFF.

This clone occurred a few times. The chain carries TRBV2 and TRBJ2-1; D not resolved. CDR1 is SNHLY and CDR2 is FYNNEI in the germline V gene. The length of the CDR3 is 16 residues. The ends were cut back, 0 bases at V and 5 bases at J, with 14 bases in the middle. DNA for the CDR3: TGTGCCAGCAGTGAAGCGCTAAATGCTCTTAACAATGAGCAGTTCTTC. It codes for CASSEALNALNNEQFF. Full variable domain (remainder filled in from reference TRBV2 and TRBJ2-1): EPEVTQTPSHQVTQMGQEVILRCVPISNHLYFYWYRQILGQKVEFLVSFYNNEISEKSEIFDDQFSVERPDGSNFTLKIRSTKLEDSAMYFCASSEALNALNNEQFFGPGTRLTVL.

Only one count was recorded for this clone. V gene TRBV27 combines with J gene TRBJ2-1; D is unclear. V was shortened by 3 bases and J by 2 bases, with 8 bases between the two germline ends. The CDR3 contains 14 residues. The germline CDR1 and CDR2 sequences are MNHEY and SMNVEV (reference sequence). CDR3 residues: CASSFGATYNEQFF. DNA for the CDR3: TGTGCCAGCAGTTTCGGAGCCACCTACAATGAGCAGTTCTTC.

The rearrangement joins TRBV14 to TRBJ1-2; the D is unclear. V shed 0 bases and J shed 4 bases, with 15 bases lying between them. CDR1 is SGHDN and CDR2 is FVKESK in the germline V gene. This CDR3 has 16 amino acids. CDR3 DNA: TGTGCCAGCAGCCAAGACCGACGTAATCCCACCTATGGCTACACCTTC. Its protein is CASSQDRRNPTYGYTF. The full variable domain, rest sourced from reference TRBV14 and TRBJ1-2, is EAGVTQFPSHSVIEKGQTVTLRCDPISGHDNLYWYRRVMGKEIKFLLHFVKESKQDESGMPNNRFLAERTGGTYSTLKVQPAELEDSGVYFCASSQDRRNPTYGYTFGSGTRLTVV.

This rearrangement joins TRBV5-6 to TRBJ2-1; weak D call: TRBD1 (5 bases). The V end was cut by 0 bases, the J end by 0 bases, with 13 bases between. This CDR3 has 17 amino acids. Germline values: CDR1 SGHDT, CDR2 YYEEEE. This chain's CDR3 is CASSLAADTSSYNEQFF. CDR3 DNA sequence: TGTGCCAGCAGCTTGGCCGCGGACACCAGCTCCTACAATGAGCAGTTCTTC. The full variable domain, completed using reference TRBV5-6 and TRBJ2-1, is DAGVTQSPTHLIKTRGQQVTLRCSPKSGHDTVSWYQQALGQGPQFIFQYYEEEERQRGNFPDRFSGHQFPNYSSELNVNALLLGDSALYLCASSLAADTSSYNEQFFGPGTRLTVL.

This chain uses TRBV6-4 with TRBJ2-2; D gene uncertain. This CDR3 is 13 amino acids long. Trimming cost V 0 bases and J 3 bases, with 2 bases left between them. Germline CDR1 MRHNA, CDR2 SNTAGT. The CDR3 here is CASSDSDTGELFF. As DNA, the CDR3 is TGTGCCAGCAGTGACTCAGACACCGGGGAGCTGTTTTTT.

This clone has only one observation. The J gene is TRBJ1-1, the V gene TRBV6-1, with 7 bases lining up with TRBD1. V trimming: 4 bases; J trimming: 11 bases; junction bases outside the gene matches: 10. Germline CDR1 is MNHNS and CDR2 is SASEGT. The length of the CDR3 is 13 residues. CDR3: CASSAGAEGAAFF. DNA for the CDR3: TGTGCCAGCAGTGCAGGGGCGGAGGGGGCGGCTTTCTTT.

This rearrangement joins TRBV7-9 to TRBJ2-7; TRBD2 might be the D (6 bases). Looked up from germline, CDR1 is SEHNR and CDR2 is FQNEAQ (reference sequence). V dropped 2 bases and J dropped 2 bases, with 7 bases sitting between them. CDR3 size: 13 residues. The CDR3 nucleotides read TGTGCCAGCAGCTTATCGGGAGCCTACGAGCAGTACTTC. Protein: CASSLSGAYEQYF.

The CDR3 coding sequence is TGTGCCAGCAGTCTGGGAAGCTCCTACAATGAGCAGTTCTTC. It translates to CASSLGSSYNEQFF. The J gene is TRBJ2-1, the V gene TRBV27; D gene ambiguous. V dropped 5 bases and J dropped 0 bases, with 8 bases sitting between them. This CDR3 has 14 residues. Looked up from germline, CDR1 is MNHEY and CDR2 is SMNVEV (reference sequence).

CDR3 residues: CASTNTVLMNTEAFF. The CDR3 DNA is TGCGCCAGCACTAACACCGTACTGATGAACACTGAAGCTTTCTTT. The chain uses TRBV10-2 and TRBJ1-1; D ambiguous. The CDR3 runs to 15 residues. With 7 bases removed from V and 0 bases from J, the gap between germline ends came to 15 bases. The V gene's germline CDR1 is WSHSY and CDR2 SAAADI.

V usage is TRBV27 and J usage is TRBJ2-4; possibly TRBD2 for D (7 bases). Germline values: CDR1 MNHEY, CDR2 SMNVEV (reference sequence). V was cut by 3 bases and J by 6 bases, with 9 bases left in between. The CDR3 contains 13 residues. As DNA, the CDR3 is TGTGCCAGCAGTTTTCGGGGGGCAAACATTCAGTACTTC. Translating gives CASSFRGANIQYF.

The CDR3 region has the DNA TGCGCCAGCAGCCAAGATGAGGGAGGGGCGTTTAAAAACATTCAGTACTTC. It translates to CASSQDEGGAFKNIQYF. The gene calls are TRBV4-3 and TRBJ2-4; the match to TRBD2 covers 7 bases. V trimming: 0 bases; J trimming: 4 bases; junction bases outside the gene matches: 9. Germline V CDR1 and CDR2: LGHNA, YSLEER. CDR3 length: 17 amino acids.

The V and J genes are TRBV15 and TRBJ1-6, with D perhaps matching TRBD1 (5 bases). V was trimmed by 5 bases and J by 7 bases, leaving 9 bases between them. CDR1 is LNHNV, CDR2 YYDKDF, per germline (reference sequence). The CDR3 is made up of 13 amino acids. CDR3 amino acids: CATSEGLNSPLHF. CDR3 nucleotides: TGTGCCACCAGCGAGGGGCTCAATTCACCCCTCCACTTT.

The chain is built from TRBV5-8 and TRBJ2-1; D is tentatively TRBD1 or TRBD2 (5 bases each). V lost 4 bases, J lost 4 bases, and 15 bases lay in between. There are 15 residues in the CDR3. The germline CDR1 and CDR2 sequences are SGHTS and YDEGEE. CDR3 DNA sequence: TGTGCCAGCAGCCCCGACAGCGGACTTTACAATGAGCAGTTCTTC. It encodes CASSPDSGLYNEQFF.

The chain uses TRBV6-6 and TRBJ1-2; 9 nucleotides line up with TRBD1. The J segment lost 4 bases and the V segment lost 2 bases, leaving 2 bases of the junction unmatched. CDR3 size: 14 residues. Germline V gene data show CDR1 as MNHNY and CDR2 as SVGAGI (reference sequence). The CDR3 loop reads CASSYEGQGYGYTF. As DNA, the CDR3 is TGTGCCAGCAGTTACGAGGGACAGGGCTATGGCTACACCTTC.

The chain carries TRBV27 and TRBJ1-5; D gene ambiguous. The CDR3 contains 14 residues. The V end was cut by 3 bases, the J end by 6 bases, with 12 bases between. Germline values: CDR1 MNHEY, CDR2 SMNVEV (reference sequence). The CDR3 bases are TGTGCCAGCAGTTTTTTCGGAGCGGCTCAGCCCCAGCATTTT. It is translated as CASSFFGAAQPQHF.

This clone appeared once. The V gene is TRBV9, the J gene TRBJ1-2; D ambiguous. From germline, CDR1 is SGDLS and CDR2 YYNGEE. The CDR3 runs 14 residues. V was trimmed by 0 bases and J by 2 bases, leaving 8 bases between them. The CDR3 here is CASSVGPGNYGYTF. CDR3 in DNA: TGTGCCAGCAGCGTAGGGCCAGGAAACTATGGCTACACCTTC.

This rearrangement joins TRBV6-5 to TRBJ2-7; D possibly corresponds to TRBD2 (5 bases). V was trimmed by 3 bases and J by 2 bases, leaving 11 bases between them. Germline loops: CDR1 MNHEY, CDR2 SVGAGI. CDR3 length equals 14 residues. In nucleotides, the CDR3 is TGTGCCAGCAGTTATGCGGGCAGTACCTACGAGCAGTACTTC. Residues: CASSYAGSTYEQYF.

In its sample, this clone was seen a few times. CDR3 sequence: CASSLALGVTGEQYF. Written as DNA, the CDR3 is TGTGCCAGCAGCTTAGCGCTCGGCGTAACCGGCGAGCAGTACTTC. The V and J genes are TRBV7-9 and TRBJ2-7; the D is unclear. Germline values: CDR1 SEHNR, CDR2 FQNEAQ (reference sequence). The CDR3 runs 15 residues. Deletions cut 0 bases from V and 6 bases from J, with 15 bases between.

Only one count was recorded for this clone. Here the CDR3 DNA reads TGTGCCAGCAGCGATAGTAACAGGGATTCTATTCAGTACTTC. It encodes CASSDSNRDSIQYF. This rearrangement joins TRBV9 to TRBJ2-4; weak D call: TRBD1 (6 bases). The CDR3 length is 14 residues. Germline V gene sequence: CDR1 SGDLS, CDR2 YYNGEE. V shed 3 bases and J shed 10 bases, with 17 bases lying between them.